Below, 22 T cell receptor beta chains from the same sample are listed, as sequenced in a study. TCRdb independently ran MiXCR on the 5' RACE reads; one entry per CDR3 protein. Seen here are about 12,000 distinct CDR3 sequences, around 22% observed once, and the top ten hold approximately 2.8%. Sample: naive CD4+ T cells sorted from blood. This sample's subset: naive CD4+ T cells, CD4+CD45RA+CD25-. The receptors shown here come from a female donor with breast cancer.

In DNA form, the CDR3 reads TGTGCCAGCAGTTTGGCAGGGGGCTACACCGGGGAGCTGTTTTTT. Translated: CASSLAGGYTGELFF. The V gene is TRBV12-3 or TRBV12-4, the J gene TRBJ2-2, with TRBD1 identical over 8 bases. V shed 3 bases and J 3 bases; nucleotides not matched to a gene: 3. This CDR3 spans 15 amino acids.

This clonotype was observed at least ten times. The genes are TRBV3-1 and TRBJ1-5; D is uncertain. Germline CDR1 is LGHDT and CDR2 is YNNKEL (reference sequence). Trimming removed 4 bases at V and 8 bases at J, with 21 bases between. The CDR3 contains 16 residues. CDR3: CASSPNMGGGPKPQHF. In DNA, the CDR3 is TGTGCCAGCAGCCCAAATATGGGAGGTGGACCCAAGCCCCAGCATTTT.

This clonotype was seen at least ten times. J is TRBJ2-2 and V is TRBV9, with D unresolved. CDR1 is SGDLS, CDR2 YYNGEE, per germline. V shed 0 bases and J shed 1 base, with 7 bases lying between them. There are 15 residues in the CDR3. CDR3 sequence (DNA): TGTGCCAGCAGCGTAGGGCCTCTGAACACCGGGGAGCTGTTTTTT. Translating it yields CASSVGPLNTGELFF.

V gene TRBV12-3 or TRBV12-4 combines with J gene TRBJ1-2; D perhaps matches TRBD1 (6 bases). V was clipped by 5 bases and J by 4 bases, with 14 bases between them. The CDR3 is 14 amino acids. Written as DNA, the CDR3 is TGTGCCAGCAGTCCGGGGGCAGGCGGCTATGGCTACACCTTC. This translates into CASSPGAGGYGYTF.

As concerns this clonotype: A much larger clone sits a single nucleotide away, making a read error possible. V gene TRBV6-1 combines with J gene TRBJ2-7; 10 bases agree with TRBD2. V shed 6 bases, J shed 10 bases, and the junction held 12 bases outside the gene matches. The CDR3 consists of 14 residues. Germline V lookup: CDR1 MNHNS, CDR2 SASEGT. DNA of the CDR3: TGTGCCAGCAGAGAACCAGCGGGAGGGCCGAATCAGTACTTC. Translating gives CASREPAGGPNQYF.

This clonotype has just one count. Since a much larger clone is just one base distant, this may be a read error. The J gene is TRBJ2-3, the V gene TRBV9; 9 bases fit TRBD1. Germline-derived CDR1 and CDR2 are SGDLS and YYNGEE. The CDR3 spans 16 residues. The junction had 7 bases not matched to a gene; V was cut back by 1 base and J by 4 bases. The CDR3 nucleotides read TGTGCCAGCAGCGTACTCGGGACAGGGCTCGCAGATACGCAGTATTTT. This encodes CASSVLGTGLADTQYF.

As concerns this clonotype: Germline is not matched at one junction end, which may reflect a read error. This chain uses TRBV20-1 with TRBJ2-7; tentative D call: TRBD1 (6 bases). This CDR3 contains 13 residues. Germline loops: CDR1 DFQATT, CDR2 SNEGSKA (reference sequence). CDR3 in DNA: TGCAGTGCTAGAGGACAGGTTTGCGACGAGCAATACTTC. Its protein is CSARGQVCDEQYF.

This clonotype has ten or more counts. The chain is built from TRBV10-3 and TRBJ2-1, with D tentatively TRBD1 (7 bases). Germline CDR1 and CDR2: ENHRY and SYGVKD. This CDR3 contains 15 residues. The V end lost 2 bases, the J end lost 8 bases, and 16 bases lay between the germline ends. The chain's CDR3 is CAISEEGAGNDEQFF. CDR3 DNA: TGTGCCATCAGTGAGGAGGGGGCGGGAAATGATGAGCAGTTCTTC.

This clonotype was detected only a few times. This may come from a read error, since a much larger clone is one base off. The chain couples TRBV5-1 to TRBJ2-5; no definite D call. The CDR3 runs to 13 residues. The germline V gene encodes CDR1 SGHRS and CDR2 YFSETQ. The V gene lost 3 bases and the J gene lost 2 bases, with 8 bases spanning the gap. In nucleotides, the CDR3 is TGCGCCAGCAGCTCGACCCCACAAGAGACCCAGTACTTC. Amino acids: CASSSTPQETQYF.

By share, this clonotype ranks as medium-sized. V is TRBV20-1 and J is TRBJ2-2; possible D gene TRBD2, 5 bases. CDR1 and CDR2 (germline): DFQATT, SNEGSKA (reference sequence). The CDR3 runs 13 residues. V was trimmed by 3 bases and J by 7 bases, leaving 12 bases between them. The CDR3 DNA follows: TGCAGTGCTAGGGGCGGGTCCGGCGGGGAGCTGTTTTTT. This gives the protein CSARGGSGGELFF.

By share, this clonotype ranks as medium-sized (0.01 to 0.1%). The chain employs TRBV4-1 and TRBJ1-5; D is unclear. Germline CDR1 and CDR2: MGHRA and YSYEKL. The CDR3 spans 15 residues. V lost 0 bases and J 4 bases, leaving 10 bases between the germline ends. CDR3 amino acids: CASSQEARTNQPQHF. For the CDR3, the DNA is TGCGCCAGCAGCCAAGAGGCCAGGACTAATCAGCCCCAGCATTTT.

By sample fraction, this clonotype is medium-sized. The V call is TRBV30, the J call TRBJ1-5; no clear D gene. Germline assignment: CDR1 GTSNPN and CDR2 SVGIG (reference sequence). The CDR3 totals 13 residues. V dropped 0 bases and J dropped 4 bases, with 7 bases sitting between them. The CDR3 reads CAWSVAGNQPQHF. The CDR3 DNA sequence: TGTGCCTGGAGTGTAGCGGGGAATCAGCCCCAGCATTTT. The whole variable domain, remainder taken from reference TRBV30 and TRBJ1-5, is SQTIHQWPATLVQPVGSPLSLECTVEGTSNPNLYWYRQAAGRGLQLLFYSVGIGQISSEVPQNLSASRPQDRQFILSSKKLLLSDSGFYLCAWSVAGNQPQHFGDGTRLSIL.

By share of the sample, this clonotype is medium-sized. The rearrangement joins TRBV6-5 to TRBJ1-2; D call uncertain. V lost 6 bases to trimming and J lost 8 bases, with 16 bases between them. The CDR3 covers 13 residues. Germline values: CDR1 MNHEY, CDR2 SVGAGI. In DNA form, the CDR3 reads TGTGCCAGCAGCCTCGACACGGTTGGGGGCTACACCTTC. It yields the protein CASSLDTVGGYTF.

This clonotype was seen ten or more times. This rearrangement joins TRBV12-3 or TRBV12-4 to TRBJ2-3; 8 bases line up with TRBD1. V trimming: 3 bases; J trimming: 3 bases; junction bases outside the gene matches: 8. The CDR3 spans 16 residues. In DNA, the CDR3 is TGTGCCAGCAGTTTGTTGGGCAGGGGGCCAACAGATACGCAGTATTTT. It yields the protein CASSLLGRGPTDTQYF.

This clonotype was counted ten times or more. The V and J genes are TRBV7-2 and TRBJ2-7; D assignment may be TRBD1 or TRBD2 (6 bases each). V lost 6 bases to trimming and J lost 4 bases, with 19 bases between them. Germline loops: CDR1 SGHTA, CDR2 FQGNSA. The CDR3 consists of 15 residues. CDR3 region: CASREGGAQGYEQYF. The CDR3 region has the DNA TGTGCCAGCAGGGAGGGGGGAGCCCAGGGGTACGAGCAGTACTTC. Looking up the rest from reference TRBV7-2 and TRBJ2-7 gives the full variable domain: GAGVSQSPSNKVTEKGKDVELRCDPISGHTALYWYRQSLGQGLEFLIYFQGNSAPDKSGLPSDRFSAERTGGSVSTLTIQRTQQEDSAVYLCASREGGAQGYEQYFGPGTRLTVT.

On this clonotype: Germline is not matched at one junction end, which may reflect a read error. The chain carries TRBV2 and TRBJ1-1; D possibly corresponds to TRBD1 (6 bases). The CDR3 has 14 amino acids. Germline CDR1 SNHLY, CDR2 FYNNEI. CDR3 residues: CASSEWGRVTKAFF. The CDR3 DNA reads as TGTGCCAGCAGTGAGTGGGGGCGGGTCACAAAAGCTTTCTTC.

Comment on this clonotype: A read error may explain this, as a much larger clone is one base away. The V call is TRBV2, the J call TRBJ1-5; 8 positions match TRBD1. Germline CDR1 SNHLY, CDR2 FYNNEI. This CDR3 comprises 18 residues. The junction had 13 bases not matched to a gene; V was cut back by 6 bases and J by 0 bases. This chain's CDR3 is CASSNRQGTFCSNQPQHF. CDR3 nucleotides: TGTGCCAGCAGCAACAGACAGGGGACCTTTTGTAGCAATCAGCCCCAGCATTTT. The whole variable domain, filled in from reference TRBV2 and TRBJ1-5, reads EPEVTQTPSHQVTQMGQEVILRCVPISNHLYFYWYRQILGQKVEFLVSFYNNEISEKSEIFDDQFSVERPDGSNFTLKIRSTKLEDSAMYFCASSNRQGTFCSNQPQHFGDGTRLSIL.

In its sample, this clonotype was seen many times. The chain has TRBV5-1 and TRBJ2-5; 8 positions agree with TRBD2. The length of the CDR3 is 15 residues. J gave up 5 bases and V 4 bases, and 10 bases lay outside the gene matches. CDR1 and CDR2 (germline): SGHRS, YFSETQ. CDR3 region: CASSIGLAGRETQYF. CDR3 DNA: TGCGCCAGCAGCATAGGACTAGCCGGGCGGGAGACCCAGTACTTC.

Sample share makes this clonotype medium-sized. This chain uses TRBV20-1 with TRBJ2-7; weak D call: TRBD2 (6 bases). CDR1 and CDR2 from the germline V gene are DFQATT and SNEGSKA (reference sequence). Trimming removed 3 bases at V and 2 bases at J, with 26 bases between. This CDR3 has 18 amino acids. The CDR3 nucleotides read TGCAGTGCTAGGATGGGAGGTCTAGCGTTCCTCTTGACCTACGAGCAGTACTTC. This codes for CSARMGGLAFLLTYEQYF.

Concerning this clonotype: This may be a read error: a much more frequent sequence differs by one nucleotide. This sequence joins TRBV4-1 and TRBJ2-1; 7 bases match TRBD1. Germline V CDR1 and CDR2: MGHRA, YSYEKL. CDR3 length equals 13 residues. DNA of the CDR3: TGCGCCGGCAGCCGGACAGGCGGGAATGAGCAGTTCTTC. Its protein product is CAGSRTGGNEQFF.

J is TRBJ2-1 and V is TRBV3-1; TRBD2 matches 10 bases. Germline values: CDR1 LGHDT, CDR2 YNNKEL (reference sequence). The CDR3 runs 18 residues. V shed 3 bases and J 4 bases; nucleotides not matched to a gene: 12. CDR3 residues: CASSQLLAGVQSYNEQFF. The CDR3 nucleotides read TGTGCCAGCAGCCAGTTGCTAGCGGGAGTCCAGTCTTACAATGAGCAGTTCTTC.

This clonotype was counted many times. The chain links TRBV12-3 or TRBV12-4 to TRBJ1-3; D gene uncertain. The CDR3 has 11 residues. Trimming pared 3 bases from V and 6 bases from J, leaving 3 bases between. The CDR3 sequence: CASSFANTIYF. CDR3 sequence (DNA): TGTGCCAGCAGTTTCGCAAACACCATATATTTT.